A single sample is the source of the 31 T cell receptor beta chains below, sequenced in a study of metastatic and nonmetastatic thyroid tumors (dated by TCRdb to 2019 to 2021). The protocol used for the library was PCR. The listed sequencing device is Illumina HiSeq 4000. Clones were called with MiXCR by TCRdb after fastp trimmed the public reads at Q25, and only in-frame beta chains were retained. For this sample the table gives some 5,100 clones, of which around 32% were detected only once. The ten largest clonotypes hold around 25% of the sample. Before undergoing thyroid surgery, none of the patients had been given any kind of treatment. Sequenced material: adjacent normal tissue. Receptors were obtained from a female donor with papillary thyroid cancer or a benign thyroid nodule (not recorded which). Some clones in this sample may be carry-over from other donors' samples.

The J gene is TRBJ2-7, the V gene TRBV6-1; 12 nucleotides match TRBD2. Germline assignment: CDR1 MNHNS and CDR2 SASEGT. The CDR3 sequence is 14 residues long. Germline trimming cut 6 bases from V and 6 bases from J; bases unmatched to any gene: 6. Here the CDR3 reads CASRRLAGDPEQYF. In DNA form, the CDR3 reads TGTGCCAGCAGGCGACTAGCGGGAGACCCCGAGCAGTACTTC.

On this clone itself: One end of the junction is discordant with germline, which a read error may explain. This chain links TRBV20-1 with TRBJ1-1; the match to TRBD1 covers 7 bases. Germline V gives CDR1 DFQATT, CDR2 SNEGSKA (reference sequence). The CDR3 length is 13 residues. As DNA, the CDR3 is TGCAGTGATAGAGGGGGCGCAGGTGCTGAAGCTTTCTTT. Its translation is CSDRGGAGAEAFF.

About this clone: Relative to the germline gene, one junction end is altered; a read error may explain this. This chain uses TRBV7-9 with TRBJ1-1, with 8 bases identical to TRBD1. The V gene's germline CDR1 is SEHNR and CDR2 FQNEAQ (reference sequence). CDR3 length equals 15 residues. The DNA for the CDR3 is TGCGCCAGCAGCCCCTGGACAGGGCCGAACACTGGAGCTTTCTTT. It yields the protein CASSPWTGPNTGAFF.

This chain links TRBV3-1 with TRBJ2-7; TRBD1 matches at 7 bases. The germline CDR1 and CDR2 sequences are LGHDT and YNNKEL (reference sequence). Trimming took 4 bases from V and 5 from J; bases not matched to a gene: 5. The CDR3 length is 13 residues. The CDR3 DNA is TGTGCCAGCAGCCCCAACAGGGGCAACGAGCAGTACTTC. Translating gives CASSPNRGNEQYF.

The chain couples TRBV19 to TRBJ2-7; 12 bases line up with TRBD2. Trimming at V came to 5 bases and at J to 6 bases, leaving 11 bases not matched to a gene. The CDR3 has 16 amino acids. Germline values: CDR1 LNHDA, CDR2 SQIVND (reference sequence). The DNA of the CDR3 is TGTGCCAGTAGTGGCCCTTCTAGCGGGGGGGCCCGCGAGCAGTACTTC. It yields the protein CASSGPSSGGAREQYF. The full variable domain, rest sourced from reference TRBV19 and TRBJ2-7, is DGGITQSPKYLFRKEGQNVTLSCEQNLNHDAMYWYRQDPGQGLRLIYYSQIVNDFQKGDIAEGYSVSREKKESFPLTVTSAQKNPTAFYLCASSGPSSGGAREQYFGPGTRLTVT.

This clone was picked up many times. A much more abundant neighbour one base away suggests this may be a read error. The chain carries TRBV29-1 and TRBJ2-1, with D possibly TRBD1 on 7 matching bases. CDR3 length: 16 residues. The germline gives CDR1 SQVTM, CDR2 ANQGSEA. In nucleotides, the CDR3 is TGCGGCGTTGCAGGGGGAGGATTGGGGAGCCTCAATGAGCAGTTCTTC. Translated: CGVAGGGLGSLNEQFF.

The table lists this clone with a few counts. This sequence joins TRBV19 and TRBJ1-5; D is unresolved. This CDR3 region has 14 residues. The germline V and J ends were trimmed by 3 bases and 9 bases, with 15 bases remaining between them. The V gene's germline CDR1 is LNHDA and CDR2 SQIVND (reference sequence). DNA for the CDR3: TGTGCCAGTAGTATCCCTAATTTGGGTGTGCCCCAGCATTTT. Translating it yields CASSIPNLGVPQHF.

The V and J genes are TRBV28 and TRBJ1-3, with D unresolved. Per the germline V gene, CDR1 is MDHEN and CDR2 is SYDVKM. The CDR3 has 15 amino acids. Trimming left V 5 bases short and J 0 bases short, with 11 bases between. CDR3 nucleotide sequence: TGTGCCAGCAGTGGAGGTGGTTACTCTGGAAACACCATATATTTT. Its protein product is CASSGGGYSGNTIYF.

This clone is labeled as large. The rearrangement links TRBV6-2 or TRBV6-3 to TRBJ2-1; D possibly corresponds to TRBD1 (5 bases). Germline V gene lookup returns CDR1 MNHEY and CDR2 SVGEGT. The CDR3 has 12 residues. Trimming cost V 5 bases and J 4 bases, with 6 bases left between them. As DNA, the CDR3 is TGTGCCAGCAGTGACAGTTACAATGAGCAGTTCTTC. Translation gives CASSDSYNEQFF.

By sample fraction, this clone is medium-sized. This sequence joins TRBV20-1 and TRBJ1-2; 9 bases fit TRBD1. Per germline, CDR1 DFQATT and CDR2 SNEGSKA (reference sequence). CDR3 length: 16 residues. Losses at the gene ends were 5 bases for V and 1 base for J; bases not matched to a gene: 11. The CDR3: CSAGSGQGFRNYGYTF. The DNA for the CDR3 is TGCAGTGCTGGATCGGGACAGGGCTTTCGTAACTATGGCTACACCTTC.

This clone is labeled large (0.1 to 1%). The missing conserved phenylalanine or tryptophan at the end of this CDR3 makes a read error likely. Because the CDR3's place on the DNA is in doubt, the DNA is left out and the CDR3 is given as listed by TCRdb. The V gene is TRBV6-5, the J gene TRBJ1-1; the listed D gene, TRBD1, was not tested against the DNA. Termini included, the CDR3 measures 14 amino acids. Germline CDR1 and CDR2: MNHEY and SVGAGI. CDR3 amino acids: CASSYSTILGGLIV.

This clone was detected a few times. The chain has TRBV6-2 or TRBV6-3 and TRBJ1-1; D gene uncertain. Looked up from germline, CDR1 is MNHEY and CDR2 is SVGEGT. Trimming removed 2 bases from V and 4 bases from J, with 8 bases in between. The CDR3 loop spans 13 amino acids. This CDR3 is CASSYREGTEAFF. In DNA form, the CDR3 reads TGTGCCAGCAGTTACAGGGAGGGCACTGAAGCTTTCTTT.

The chain has TRBV20-1 and TRBJ2-3; D ambiguous. The tail of the sequence fits TRBJ1-5 better, so the J call may be wrong. The length of the CDR3 is 15 residues. From germline, CDR1 is DFQATT and CDR2 SNEGSKA (reference sequence). Written as DNA, the CDR3 is TGCAGTGCTAGAGATGATGGAGCTTTCACAGATACGCAGCATTTT. It is translated as CSARDDGAFTDTQHF.

The chain is built from TRBV29-1 and TRBJ2-5, with 10 bases fitting TRBD2. Trimming removed 4 bases from V and 5 bases from J; junction bases left unmatched: 10. Germline V gene data show CDR1 as SQVTM and CDR2 as ANQGSEA. CDR3 length equals 15 residues. The CDR3: CSVAASGGAWETQYF. CDR3 bases: TGCAGCGTTGCGGCTAGCGGGGGAGCCTGGGAGACCCAGTACTTC. Using reference TRBV29-1 and TRBJ2-5 for the parts outside the CDR3, the full variable domain is SAVISQKPSRDICQRGTSLTIQCQVDSQVTMMFWYRQQPGQSLTLIATANQGSEATYESGFVIDKFPISRPNLTFSTLTVSNMSPEDSSIYLCSVAASGGAWETQYFGPGTRLLVL.

This clone is judged large. V and J are TRBV6-1 and TRBJ1-2; D not resolved. The CDR3 contains 12 residues. Germline CDR1 is MNHNS and CDR2 is SASEGT. Trimming removed 5 bases from V and 3 bases from J, with 7 bases in between. CDR3 nucleotides: TGTGCCAGCAGTAAGGCTGACTATGGCTACACCTTC. Translation: CASSKADYGYTF.

This chain uses TRBV20-1 with TRBJ2-4; 9 bases line up with TRBD2. Germline assignment: CDR1 DFQATT and CDR2 SNEGSKA (reference sequence). The CDR3 length is 18 residues. Losses at the gene ends were 0 bases for V and 1 base for J; bases not matched to a gene: 10. The DNA for the CDR3 is TGCAGTGCTAGAGATAGTCGGAGTAGCGGGAGTGCCAAAAACATTCAGTACTTC. It yields the protein CSARDSRSSGSAKNIQYF.

By frequency in the sample, this clone is large. This sequence joins TRBV6-2 or TRBV6-3 and TRBJ1-2; 9 bases line up with TRBD1. The germline gives CDR1 MNHEY, CDR2 SVGEGT. The V gene end was trimmed by 6 bases and the J gene end by 4 bases; junction bases not matched to a gene: 6. This CDR3 has 14 amino acids. CDR3 sequence (DNA): TGTGCCAGCAGCTGGGACAGGGCCCCCTATGGCTACACCTTC. This encodes CASSWDRAPYGYTF.

This clone has just a few counts. The CDR3 sequence: CASSLETEAFF. The DNA for the CDR3 is TGTGCCAGCAGCTTAGAGACTGAAGCTTTCTTT. The rearrangement joins TRBV7-9 to TRBJ1-1; D is unclear. This CDR3 has 11 residues. Germline CDR1 reads SEHNR; CDR2 reads FQNEAQ (reference sequence). The V end lost 1 base, the J end lost 5 bases, and 2 bases lay between the germline ends.

This clone was observed a few times. The V call is TRBV19, the J call TRBJ1-5; 7 bases are a match to TRBD1. Germline-derived CDR1 and CDR2 are LNHDA and SQIVND (reference sequence). This CDR3 comprises 15 residues. V gave up 8 bases and J gave up 5 bases; unmatched junction bases: 12. DNA of the CDR3: TGTGCCAGTCGGGGACCGGGACAGCGGGATCAGCCCCAGCATTTT. The encoded protein is CASRGPGQRDQPQHF.

The chain is built from TRBV27 and TRBJ2-1, with 8 nucleotides matching TRBD2. V lost 8 bases, J lost 7 bases, and 10 bases stayed unmatched. CDR3 size: 14 residues. Germline CDR1 and CDR2: MNHEY and SMNVEV (reference sequence). CDR3 loop: CASSRGGVVNEQFF. The CDR3 DNA is TGTGCCAGCTCCCGGGGGGGAGTGGTGAATGAGCAGTTCTTC.

This clone was observed a handful of times. The V and J genes are TRBV6-2 or TRBV6-3 and TRBJ1-1; D might be TRBD1 (5 bases). Per the germline V gene, CDR1 is MNHEY and CDR2 is SVGEGT. The V and J ends lost 1 base and 7 bases respectively, with 10 bases between them. The CDR3 totals 13 residues. For the CDR3, the DNA is TGTGCCAGCAGTTACTACCAGGGTGGTGAAGCTTTCTTT. Its protein product is CASSYYQGGEAFF.

This clone was seen a few times. The chain couples TRBV27 to TRBJ2-3; 8 bases are a match to TRBD1. J gave up 2 bases and V 3 bases, and 10 bases lay outside the gene matches. In germline, CDR1 is MNHEY, CDR2 SMNVEV (reference sequence). The CDR3 extends over 17 amino acids. The CDR3, as DNA: TGTGCCAGCAGTTTTACCCGGACAGGGAAATTCACAGATACGCAGTATTTT. Amino acid sequence: CASSFTRTGKFTDTQYF.

By sample fraction, this clone is medium-sized. The rearrangement joins TRBV5-6 to TRBJ2-7; 9 bases line up with TRBD2. V was pared by 4 bases and J by 3 bases, with 8 bases of the junction left unmatched. The CDR3 is 15 residues long. Germline lookup yields CDR1 SGHDT and CDR2 YYEEEE. CDR3 bases: TGTGCCAGCAGCGGGCCCGGGACTAGCTTCTACGAGCAGTACTTC. This codes for CASSGPGTSFYEQYF.

This clone was counted only a few times. The chain joins TRBV28 to TRBJ2-3; the match to TRBD1 covers 9 bases. The V gene's germline CDR1 is MDHEN and CDR2 SYDVKM. The CDR3 covers 15 residues. J gave up 3 bases and V 5 bases, and 6 bases lay outside the gene matches. Here the CDR3 reads CASSPGTGRTDTQYF. The CDR3 nucleotides are TGTGCCAGCAGTCCTGGGACAGGGAGGACAGATACGCAGTATTTT.

Turning to this clone: This may arise from a read error, as a much more abundant clone is one base away. The chain links TRBV5-4 to TRBJ2-3; a weak D match, TRBD2 (5 bases). V gave up 2 bases and J gave up 5 bases, with 15 bases separating them. Germline V gives CDR1 SGHNT, CDR2 YYREEE (reference sequence). This CDR3 comprises 15 residues. DNA for the CDR3: TGTGCCAGCAGCTTTAATACTGGGAGAGGAGATACGCAGTATTTT. Protein: CASSFNTGRGDTQYF.

This clone was seen more than once but under ten times. This sequence joins TRBV7-9 and TRBJ2-7; D not resolved. This CDR3 comprises 14 residues. Trimming stripped 5 bases from V and 1 base from J, with 12 bases between. Germline values: CDR1 SEHNR, CDR2 FQNEAQ (reference sequence). The CDR3 sequence: CASSPSRESYEQYF. The CDR3 coding sequence is TGTGCCAGCAGCCCCTCAAGGGAATCCTACGAGCAGTACTTC.

This clone has only one observation. The V gene is TRBV9, the J gene TRBJ2-1; 7 positions agree with TRBD2. With 3 bases clipped from V and 5 bases from J, the junction kept 8 bases outside the gene matches. The CDR3 length is 15 residues. CDR1 and CDR2 (germline): SGDLS, YYNGEE. The CDR3 reads CASSAWGGSDNEQFF. CDR3 sequence (DNA): TGTGCCAGCAGCGCCTGGGGGGGTAGTGACAATGAGCAGTTCTTC.

This rearrangement joins TRBV4-3 to TRBJ1-2, with D maybe TRBD1 (5 bases). The germline CDR1 and CDR2 sequences are LGHNA and YSLEER. This CDR3 comprises 15 residues. V lost 0 bases and J 7 bases, leaving 15 bases between the germline ends. The CDR3 sequence: CASSQDTRGDGGYTF. CDR3 bases: TGCGCCAGCAGCCAAGATACGCGGGGCGACGGTGGCTACACCTTC.

This clone is judged medium-sized. The V and J genes are TRBV24-1 and TRBJ2-3; D not resolved. Trimming cost V 5 bases and J 0 bases, with 5 bases left between them. Germline CDR1 is KGHDR and CDR2 is SFDVKD. The CDR3 extends over 13 amino acids. CDR3 in DNA: TGTGCCACCAGTGCGCCTAGCACAGATACGCAGTATTTT. As protein: CATSAPSTDTQYF.

This clone is categorized as medium-sized. J is TRBJ2-7 and V is TRBV5-1; 9 bases map to TRBD1. This CDR3 is 14 amino acids long. J was trimmed by 3 bases and V by 5 bases; bases with no gene match: 6. CDR1 SGHRS and CDR2 YFSETQ come from the germline V gene. The CDR3 DNA sequence: TGCGCCAGCAGTCCCGGGACAGGGCACTACGAGCAGTACTTC. Its protein product is CASSPGTGHYEQYF.

Sample share makes this clone large. The V and J genes are TRBV6-2 or TRBV6-3 and TRBJ2-7; 7 positions agree with TRBD2. CDR3 length: 14 residues. Germline CDR1 reads MNHEY; CDR2 reads SVGEGT. V lost 4 bases, J lost 6 bases, and 9 bases stayed unmatched. The CDR3 bases are TGTGCCAGCAGTTTCAGCGGGGCGGGATCCGAGCAGTACTTC. Its protein is CASSFSGAGSEQYF.